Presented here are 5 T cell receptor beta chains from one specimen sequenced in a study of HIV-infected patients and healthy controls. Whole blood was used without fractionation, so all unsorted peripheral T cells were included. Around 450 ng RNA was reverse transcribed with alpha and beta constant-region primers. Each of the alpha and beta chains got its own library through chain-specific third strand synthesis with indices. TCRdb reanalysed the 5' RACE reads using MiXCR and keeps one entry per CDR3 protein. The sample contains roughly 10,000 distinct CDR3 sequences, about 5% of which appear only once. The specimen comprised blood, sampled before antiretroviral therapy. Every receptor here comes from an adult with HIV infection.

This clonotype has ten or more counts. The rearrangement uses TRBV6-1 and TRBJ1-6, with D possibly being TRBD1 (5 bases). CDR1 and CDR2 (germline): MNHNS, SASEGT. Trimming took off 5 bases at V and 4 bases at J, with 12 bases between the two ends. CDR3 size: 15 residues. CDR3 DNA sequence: TGTGCCAGCAGTCTATCGGGACCGTATAATTCACCCCTCCACTTT. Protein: CASSLSGPYNSPLHF.

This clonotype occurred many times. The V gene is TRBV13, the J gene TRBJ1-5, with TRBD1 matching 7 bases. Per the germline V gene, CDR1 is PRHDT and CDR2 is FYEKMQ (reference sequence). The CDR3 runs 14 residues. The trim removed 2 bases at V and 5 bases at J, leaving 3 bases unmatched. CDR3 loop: CASSLKGAHQPQHF. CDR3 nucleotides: TGTGCCAGCAGCTTAAAGGGGGCCCATCAGCCCCAGCATTTT.

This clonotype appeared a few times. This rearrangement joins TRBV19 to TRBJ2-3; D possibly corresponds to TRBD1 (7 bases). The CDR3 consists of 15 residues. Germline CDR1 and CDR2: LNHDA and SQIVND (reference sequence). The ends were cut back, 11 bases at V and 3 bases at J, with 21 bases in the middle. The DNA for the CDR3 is TGTGCCTCCTCGGAGGGGGCTCTTTCGACAGATACGCAGTATTTT. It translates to CASSEGALSTDTQYF.

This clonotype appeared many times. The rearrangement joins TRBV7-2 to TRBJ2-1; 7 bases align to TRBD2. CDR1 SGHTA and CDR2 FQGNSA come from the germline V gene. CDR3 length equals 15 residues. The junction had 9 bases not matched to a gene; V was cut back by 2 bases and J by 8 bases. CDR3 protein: CASSLRNGGYDEQFF. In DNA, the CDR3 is TGTGCCAGCAGCTTAAGGAACGGGGGGTACGATGAGCAGTTCTTC.

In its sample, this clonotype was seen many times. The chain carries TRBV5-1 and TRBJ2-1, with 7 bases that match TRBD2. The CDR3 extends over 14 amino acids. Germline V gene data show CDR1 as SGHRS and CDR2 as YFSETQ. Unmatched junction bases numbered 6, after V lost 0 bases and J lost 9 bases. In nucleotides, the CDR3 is TGCGCCAGCAGCTTGGCCTTAAGGGAGGGTGAGCAGTTCTTC. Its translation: CASSLALREGEQFF.